This T cell receptor beta chain was identified in a study of shared clonotypes between healthy human individuals. Whole-study results and caveats: Genetic and exposure-history diversity was limited by the small donor number. Against clonotypes common to all four donors, non-shared ones had lower generation probabilities. Rarefaction demonstrated incomplete sorted-subset sequencing despite large depth.

CDR1 is SGHDT, CDR2 YYEEEE, per germline. This CDR3 is 13 amino acids long. V lost 3 bases and J 2 bases, leaving 9 bases between the germline ends. Produced via immunoSEQ multiplex PCR; TCRdb's table is partial and in-frame only. The repertoire holds some 2 million clones, with just under 95% as singletons. In regard to this clone: Its antigen is not identified.

The naive CD8 subset, CD45RO-negative cells positively selected for CCR7, excluded terminally differentiated effector memory CD45RA+ cells. Recent vaccinations or acute infections were absent in the healthy HIV-negative adult donors. This TCR derives from a man between 18 and 29 years old in good health. Sequencing was done on a sample of naive CD8+ T cells sorted from blood. The J gene is TRBJ2-7, the V gene TRBV5-6; weak D call: TRBD2 (6 bases). CDR3 sequence: CASSWGVAYEQYF. CDR3 DNA: TGTGCCAGCAGCTGGGGGGTTGCCTACGAGCAGTACTTC.